This T cell receptor beta chain is from a study of T cells in Graves' hyperthyroidism and ophthalmopathy (dated by TCRdb to between 2017 and 2020). General notes on the study: Peripheral blood was sampled at the time of initial diagnosis, prior to any treatment. A discovery cohort of roughly 96 patients, roughly 43 with Graves' ophthalmopathy and 57 with stable Graves' hyperthyroidism, was used to find distinguishing TCR V-J signatures. Prospective prediction of ophthalmopathy was tested in an independent validation cohort consisting of some 18 hyperthyroidism patients and around 16 patients who later progressed to ophthalmopathy. The roughly 90 discovery patients were divided at random into training and test sets in a 7:3 ratio. The study also compared thyroid tissue and blood T-cell repertoires from several Graves' hyperthyroidism patients. After blood sampling, hyperthyroidism patients were treated with methimazole at a starting dose of 30 mg daily, and ophthalmopathy patients were treated with high-dose intravenous methylprednisolone. The paper reports TCR Vbeta CDR3 sequencing of approximately 140 peripheral blood samples: around 45 ophthalmopathy, around 80 hyperthyroidism and 17 progressor patients.

Moderately to severely active disease, a Clinical Activity Score of at least 3, a NOSPECS grade of at least 4, and a duration under 3 months were present in ophthalmopathy patients. Exclusion was applied to patients with uncontrolled infections, other autoimmune diseases, pregnancy or lactation. Diagnoses were based on clinical symptoms, serum thyroxine and TRAb, thyroid ultrasound and orbital computed tomography. Ficoll-Paque density gradient centrifugation was used to isolate PBMCs from 9.5 to 10 ml of fresh peripheral blood. Trizol reagent was used to extract total RNA, and RNA quality was then checked on an Agilent 2100 Bioanalyzer. The junction carries 15 bases between V and J, which are trimmed by 1 base and 3 bases respectively. Its CDR3 holds 16 amino acids, cysteine through phenylalanine. Only the CDR3 DNA is retained, 48 bases long and in frame from the first base. This clonotype was detected ten times or more. Its binding antigen is unknown. Base quality data are lacking; no much larger clone is found one base away.

Paper-wide results and their limitations: In validation, the model predicted progression to ophthalmopathy a median of around six months before onset, with about 71% sensitivity and 72.22% specificity. Most expanded thyroid clonotypes (frequency above 0.001) were also detected in blood, suggesting blood repertoires may reflect thyroid immune responses. No statistical method was used to set the sample size in advance, and investigators knew the group allocation. Ophthalmopathy was separated from stable hyperthyroidism by a 13 V-J signature model, with approximately 89% sensitivity and approximately 81% specificity obtained in cross-validation and 80%/75% obtained in testing.

TCR beta CDR3 regions were amplified from RNA transcripts. A first-round RT-PCR of the TCR CDR3 used the HTBI primer set with the Qiagen OneStep RT-PCR kit. A second multiplex PCR round built the libraries, followed by size selection and purification. Paired-end sequencing of the libraries was performed with 100 bp reads on an Illumina HiSeq2000. In the authors' own workflow: SOAPnuke was used to process the raw data, throwing out any read that contained adapters or uncalled bases, had a mean Phred below 15, or lacked an exact constant-primer or identifier match. COPE v1.2.5 was used to merge the high-quality paired reads, and each unique nucleotide sequence was defined as a clonotype. Clonotypes were aligned to IMGT TRBV, TRBD and TRBJ reference segments using MiTCR v1.1. Analysis was restricted to V-J combinations with a frequency above 0.0001, which covered about 99% of repertoires. A TCS score was defined as the ratio between F50 (clonal expansion) and ExV (chaos), using BLOSUM62-based TCRdist between CDR3 peptides within each V-J. Welch's t-statistics and random forest reduced around 510 V-J features to about 12, which were used in a naive Bayes classifier (R e1071). TCRdb took the public reads, trimmed them with fastp at Q25, ran MiXCR for clone calling and kept in-frame beta chains. Each record represents a unique CDR3 protein, reported with the most common genes and DNA among its rows. TCRdb's processing, not the study's, gives the V and J calls here. The sample table shows approximately 410,000 distinct CDR3 sequences, and approximately 14% are seen once. Approximately 13% of the sample belongs to the ten largest clones.

This TCR came from a man aged 18 to 35 with Graves' ophthalmopathy. The chain is encoded by TRBV12-3 or TRBV12-4 joined to TRBJ1-2; matching of 5 bases hints at TRBD1 as the D gene. The source material was blood. The CDR3 in this case is CASSLGPGQGDYGYTF. The nucleotide sequence is given as TGTGCCAGCAGTTTAGGTCCCGGGCAGGGAGACTATGGCTACACCTTC.